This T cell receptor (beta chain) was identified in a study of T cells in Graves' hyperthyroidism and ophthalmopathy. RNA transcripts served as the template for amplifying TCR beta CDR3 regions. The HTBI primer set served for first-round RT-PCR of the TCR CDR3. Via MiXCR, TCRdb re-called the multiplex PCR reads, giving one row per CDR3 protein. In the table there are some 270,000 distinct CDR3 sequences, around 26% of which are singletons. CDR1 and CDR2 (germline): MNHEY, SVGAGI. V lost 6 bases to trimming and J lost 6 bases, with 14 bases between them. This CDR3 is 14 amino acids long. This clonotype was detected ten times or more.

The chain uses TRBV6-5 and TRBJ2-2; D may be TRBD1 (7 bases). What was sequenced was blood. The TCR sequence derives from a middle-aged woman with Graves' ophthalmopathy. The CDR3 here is CASRGGRGAGELFF. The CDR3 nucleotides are TGTGCCAGCAGGGGGGGCAGGGGGGCCGGGGAGCTGTTTTTT.